This TCR beta chain appears in the sequencing data of a study of T cell responses to AZD1222 COVID-19 vaccine. Across the study: Pooled together were second doses at about 4 or about 12 weeks.

Sequenced by immunoSEQ multiplex PCR; TCRdb stores in-frame clones only, minus some. Of roughly 150,000 clones in the sample, approximately 88% are singletons; the top ten hold approximately 2.1%. Notes on the study in general: Females outnumbered males among donors, who were mostly white British; clonal diversity was possibly underestimated. Increases in Spike-specific TCR breadth and depth were seen after two AZD1222 doses.

As for this clone: The antigen is undetermined.

The TCR sequence derives from an adult in good health. The sequencing here drew on peripheral blood, taken on day 0 of AZD1222 vaccination.

CDR3 nucleotides: TGTGCCAGCAGGCCGTACGGGGGGCTCCAAGAGACCCAGTACTTC. It specifies CASRPYGGLQETQYF. The V and J genes are TRBV27 and TRBJ2-5; weak D call: TRBD2 (7 bases). From germline, CDR1 is MNHEY and CDR2 SMNVEV (reference sequence). V lost 6 bases and J 1 base, leaving 15 bases between the germline ends. The CDR3 consists of 15 residues.